These T cell receptor beta chains were read from a single sample in a study of cytomegalovirus exposure and HLA in healthy donors. Method: immunoSEQ multiplex PCR; TCRdb's copy keeps in-frame clones and lacks some. This sample carries about 140,000 clones, 80% of them seen once, and the ten largest clones take around 2.5%. Sequenced material: PBMCs. The source is a man aged 50-60 years in good health and CMV-seronegative. The CDR3 runs from the conserved cysteine through the conserved F or W. The order of the fields is CDR3 DNA, CDR3 protein, V gene, J gene, CDR3 length, clone size, D gene. The D gene is left open where the match is weak. Some rows have no size entry. The others give once, few or many, or a class for an expanded clone.

cdr3_nt: TGTGCCAGCAGCTTAGGCAGGGGAACCTACAATGAGCAGTTCTTC; cdr3_aa: CASSLGRGTYNEQFF; v_call: TRBV11-3; j_call: TRBJ2-1; cdr3_length: 15; clone_size: -; d_call: -
cdr3_nt: TGTGCCAGCAGCCTTGGACAGGGAACGAACACCGGGGAGCTGTTTTTT; cdr3_aa: CASSLGQGTNTGELFF; v_call: TRBV7-3; j_call: TRBJ2-2; cdr3_length: 16; clone_size: -; d_call: TRBD1
cdr3_nt: TGTGCCAGCAGTTTATCGTCAGGGGGATATCAGCCCCAGCATTTT; cdr3_aa: CASSLSSGGYQPQHF; v_call: TRBV27; j_call: TRBJ1-5; cdr3_length: 15; clone_size: -; d_call: TRBD1
cdr3_nt: TGTGCCAGCAGCTTAGGGTTTAAGGAGGGGCGGGTCTCTGGGGCCAACGTCCTGACTTTC; cdr3_aa: CASSLGFKEGRVSGANVLTF; v_call: TRBV7-6; j_call: TRBJ2-6; cdr3_length: 20; clone_size: -; d_call: -
cdr3_nt: TGTGCCAGCAGTGTACTTACAGGGTATCTCACTGAAGCTTTCTTT; cdr3_aa: CASSVLTGYLTEAFF; v_call: TRBV6-1; j_call: TRBJ1-1; cdr3_length: 15; clone_size: -; d_call: -
cdr3_nt: TGTGCCAGCAGTGCGGGTGTCTCCTTAGAGACCCAGTACTTC; cdr3_aa: CASSAGVSLETQYF; v_call: TRBV6-1; j_call: TRBJ2-5; cdr3_length: 14; clone_size: once; d_call: -
cdr3_nt: TGCAGCGTTCGGGAAACAGGGGGTATCGGTCAGCCCCAGCATTTT; cdr3_aa: CSVRETGGIGQPQHF; v_call: TRBV29-1; j_call: TRBJ1-5; cdr3_length: 15; clone_size: -; d_call: TRBD1
cdr3_nt: TGTGCCAGCAGCGGACGACAGGGAAGCACTGAAGCTTTCTTT; cdr3_aa: CASSGRQGSTEAFF; v_call: TRBV7-2; j_call: TRBJ1-1; cdr3_length: 14; clone_size: -; d_call: TRBD1
cdr3_nt: TGTGCCAGCAGCTCGACTCATGCCTCTGGAAACACCATATATTTT; cdr3_aa: CASSSTHASGNTIYF; v_call: TRBV5-4; j_call: TRBJ1-3; cdr3_length: 15; clone_size: once; d_call: -
cdr3_nt: TGCGCCAGCAGCCCGGGGACTAGCGGGGGGGCCGGCAATGAGCAGTTCTTC; cdr3_aa: CASSPGTSGGAGNEQFF; v_call: TRBV5-1; j_call: TRBJ2-1; cdr3_length: 17; clone_size: once; d_call: TRBD2
cdr3_nt: TGTGCCAGTAGTACAGCAGGACAGGGAGGGAAACAGCCCCAGCATTTT; cdr3_aa: CASSTAGQGGKQPQHF; v_call: TRBV19; j_call: TRBJ1-5; cdr3_length: 16; clone_size: -; d_call: TRBD1
cdr3_nt: TGTGCCAGCAGCTTATGGACTAGCGGGATAGGTAATGAGCAGTTCTTC; cdr3_aa: CASSLWTSGIGNEQFF; v_call: TRBV7-3; j_call: TRBJ2-1; cdr3_length: 16; clone_size: -; d_call: TRBD2
cdr3_nt: TGTGCCAGTACAGGGAGCCGGACCGGATCCAACGAGCAGTACTTC; cdr3_aa: CASTGSRTGSNEQYF; v_call: TRBV2; j_call: TRBJ2-7; cdr3_length: 15; clone_size: -; d_call: -
cdr3_nt: TGCGCCAGCAGTCCCACAAAAGGGACAAGAGGTACGCAGTATTTT; cdr3_aa: CASSPTKGTRGTQYF; v_call: TRBV23-1; j_call: TRBJ2-3; cdr3_length: 15; clone_size: -; d_call: -
cdr3_nt: TGTGCCAGCTCAACCTTAAGGGGATATGGTAATGAAAAACTGTTTTTT; cdr3_aa: CASSTLRGYGNEKLFF; v_call: TRBV7-9; j_call: TRBJ1-4; cdr3_length: 16; clone_size: -; d_call: -
cdr3_nt: TGTGCCAGCAGCAAAGCGGGACAGGGGGCTGACGAGCAGTACTTC; cdr3_aa: CASSKAGQGADEQYF; v_call: TRBV21-1; j_call: TRBJ2-7; cdr3_length: 15; clone_size: -; d_call: -
cdr3_nt: TGTGCCAGCAGTTACAGATTGCGCGAGTATAATTCACCCCTCCACTTT; cdr3_aa: CASSYRLREYNSPLHF; v_call: TRBV6-5; j_call: TRBJ1-6; cdr3_length: 16; clone_size: -; d_call: -
cdr3_nt: TGTGCCACCAACAGGGGTTCGAACACCGGGGAGCTGTTTTTT; cdr3_aa: CATNRGSNTGELFF; v_call: TRBV10-3; j_call: TRBJ2-2; cdr3_length: 14; clone_size: -; d_call: TRBD1
cdr3_nt: TGTGCCAGCAGCAAGACAGGGCCCAACTCTGGAAACACCATATATTTT; cdr3_aa: CASSKTGPNSGNTIYF; v_call: TRBV5-4; j_call: TRBJ1-3; cdr3_length: 16; clone_size: -; d_call: TRBD1